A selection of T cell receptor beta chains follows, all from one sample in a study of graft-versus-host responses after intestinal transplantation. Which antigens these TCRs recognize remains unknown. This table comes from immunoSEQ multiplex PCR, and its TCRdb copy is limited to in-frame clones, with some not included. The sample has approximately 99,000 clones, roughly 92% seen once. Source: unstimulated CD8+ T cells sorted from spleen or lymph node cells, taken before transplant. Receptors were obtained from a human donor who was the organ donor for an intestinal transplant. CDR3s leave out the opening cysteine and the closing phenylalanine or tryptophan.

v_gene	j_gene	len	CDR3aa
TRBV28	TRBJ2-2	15	ATKFIQEGLATGELF
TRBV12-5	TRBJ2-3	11	ASAGLPIRTQY
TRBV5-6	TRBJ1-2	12	ASSLSVANYGYT
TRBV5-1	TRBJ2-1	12	ASSFAGGYNEQF
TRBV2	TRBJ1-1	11	ASSRSPNTEAF
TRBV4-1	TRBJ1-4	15	ASSQDRGAPTNEKLF
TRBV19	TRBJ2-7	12	ASSPGQGWYEQY
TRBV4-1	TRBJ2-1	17	ASSQVLSRSGRFYNEQF
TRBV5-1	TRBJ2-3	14	ASSLDTGGLTDTQY
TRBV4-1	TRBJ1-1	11	ASSPNKNTEAF
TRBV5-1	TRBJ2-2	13	ASSFSAGDTGELF
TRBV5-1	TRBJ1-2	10	ASSIGAKGYT
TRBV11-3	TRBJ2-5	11	ASAWDSQETQY
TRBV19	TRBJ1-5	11	ASSPGIHQPQH
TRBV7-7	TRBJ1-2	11	ASSHQRTVNYT
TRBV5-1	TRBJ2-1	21	ASSHAVVRAGAFQWGSYNEQF